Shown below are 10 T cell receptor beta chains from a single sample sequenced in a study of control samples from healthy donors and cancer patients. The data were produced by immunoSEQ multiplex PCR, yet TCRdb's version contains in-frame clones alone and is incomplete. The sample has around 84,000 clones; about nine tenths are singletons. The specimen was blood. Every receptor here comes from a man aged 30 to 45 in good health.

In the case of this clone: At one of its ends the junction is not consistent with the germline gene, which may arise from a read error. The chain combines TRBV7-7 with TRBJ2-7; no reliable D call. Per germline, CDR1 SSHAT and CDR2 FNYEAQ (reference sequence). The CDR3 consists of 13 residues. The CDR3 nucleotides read TGTGCTAGCAGCCCGCAACTTGGGGTCGAGCAGTACTTC. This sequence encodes CASSPQLGVEQYF.

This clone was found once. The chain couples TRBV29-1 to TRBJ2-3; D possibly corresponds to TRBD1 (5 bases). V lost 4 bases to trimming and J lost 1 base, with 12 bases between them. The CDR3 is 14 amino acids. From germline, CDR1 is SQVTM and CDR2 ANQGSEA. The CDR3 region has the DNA TGCAGCGTTGTGGCAGGGAAAGGCACAGATACGCAGTATTTT. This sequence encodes CSVVAGKGTDTQYF.

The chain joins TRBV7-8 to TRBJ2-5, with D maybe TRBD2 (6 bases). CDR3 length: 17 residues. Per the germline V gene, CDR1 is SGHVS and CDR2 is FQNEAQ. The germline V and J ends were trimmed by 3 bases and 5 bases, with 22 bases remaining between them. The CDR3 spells CASSFDRDSKFRETQYF. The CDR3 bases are TGTGCCAGCAGCTTTGACCGGGACTCCAAGTTTCGGGAGACCCAGTACTTC.

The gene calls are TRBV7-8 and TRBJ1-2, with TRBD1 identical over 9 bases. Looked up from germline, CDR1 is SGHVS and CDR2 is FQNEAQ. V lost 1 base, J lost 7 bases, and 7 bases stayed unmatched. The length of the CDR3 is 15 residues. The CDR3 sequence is CASSLVGQGVGGYTF. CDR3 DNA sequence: TGTGCCAGCAGCTTAGTGGGACAGGGAGTGGGTGGCTACACCTTC.

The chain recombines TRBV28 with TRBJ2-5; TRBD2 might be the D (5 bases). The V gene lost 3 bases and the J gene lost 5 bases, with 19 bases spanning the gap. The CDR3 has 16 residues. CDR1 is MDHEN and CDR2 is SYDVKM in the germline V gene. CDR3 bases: TGTGCCAGCAGTTTGGTAGGACTGAGTTTAGGGGAGACCCAGTACTTC. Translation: CASSLVGLSLGETQYF.

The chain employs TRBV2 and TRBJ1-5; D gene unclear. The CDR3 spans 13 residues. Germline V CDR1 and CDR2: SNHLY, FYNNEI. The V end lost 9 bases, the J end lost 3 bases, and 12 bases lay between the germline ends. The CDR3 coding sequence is TGTGCCAGTGAGGAAACAGTCAATCAGCCCCAGCATTTT. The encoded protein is CASEETVNQPQHF.

The CDR3 is CASSPDRVSYGYTF. The CDR3 nucleotides are TGTGCCAGCAGCCCAGACAGGGTCAGCTATGGCTACACCTTC. The chain employs TRBV7-8 and TRBJ1-2; 7 nucleotides agree with TRBD1. The junction had 7 bases not matched to a gene; V was cut back by 5 bases and J by 4 bases. The CDR3 extends over 14 amino acids. Germline V gene sequence: CDR1 SGHVS, CDR2 FQNEAQ. Full variable domain (remainder filled in from reference TRBV7-8 and TRBJ1-2): GAGVSQSPRYKVAKRGQDVALRCDPISGHVSLFWYQQALGQGPEFLTYFQNEAQLDKSGLPSDRFFAERPEGSVSTLKIQRTQQEDSAVYLCASSPDRVSYGYTFGSGTRLTVV.

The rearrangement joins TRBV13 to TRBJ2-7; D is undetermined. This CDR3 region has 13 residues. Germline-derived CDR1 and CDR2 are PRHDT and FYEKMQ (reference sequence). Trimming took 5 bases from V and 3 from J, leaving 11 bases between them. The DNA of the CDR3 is TGTGCCAGCAGCCCTAGACGTGACTACGAGCAGTACTTC. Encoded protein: CASSPRRDYEQYF.

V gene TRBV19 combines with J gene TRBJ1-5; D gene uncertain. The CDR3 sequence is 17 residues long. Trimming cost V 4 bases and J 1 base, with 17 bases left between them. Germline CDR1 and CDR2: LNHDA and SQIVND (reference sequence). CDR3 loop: CASSTGASALSNQPQHF. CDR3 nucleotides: TGTGCCAGTAGTACGGGAGCATCCGCTTTGAGCAATCAGCCCCAGCATTTT. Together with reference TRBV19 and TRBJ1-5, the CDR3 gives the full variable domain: DGGITQSPKYLFRKEGQNVTLSCEQNLNHDAMYWYRQDPGQGLRLIYYSQIVNDFQKGDIAEGYSVSREKKESFPLTVTSAQKNPTAFYLCASSTGASALSNQPQHFGDGTRLSIL.

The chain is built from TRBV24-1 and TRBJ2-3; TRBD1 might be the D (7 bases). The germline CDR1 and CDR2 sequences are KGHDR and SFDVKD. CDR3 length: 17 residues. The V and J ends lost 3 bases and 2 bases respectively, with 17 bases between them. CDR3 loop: CATSDPSTGTDTDTQYF. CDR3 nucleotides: TGTGCCACCAGTGATCCGTCGACAGGGACTGACACAGATACGCAGTATTTT.